This entry lists 30 T cell receptor beta chains sequenced from one sample in a study of OX40 agonist ivuxolimab in advanced cancers. Libraries were prepared by immunoSEQ multiplex PCR; TCRdb keeps only in-frame clonotypes and omits some of them. The table records fewer than 85,000 clones, approximately 82% of them present only once. This sample comprised CD4+ or CD8+ T cells sorted from blood, obtained in a trial of the OX40 agonist ivuxolimab. Source of these receptors: an adult with an advanced solid tumor such as melanoma, head and neck, liver or kidney cancer.

V usage is TRBV4-3 and J usage is TRBJ2-2; 14 bases match TRBD2. V lost 3 bases, J lost 0 bases, and 6 bases stayed unmatched. Germline-derived CDR1 and CDR2 are LGHNA and YSLEER. There are 19 residues in the CDR3. DNA for the CDR3: TGCGCCAGCAGCCACCCCGGGACTAGCGGGGGCTCGAACACCGGGGAGCTGTTTTTT. Translated, it gives CASSHPGTSGGSNTGELFF.

The CDR3 sequence: CATSGSSSDEQYF. CDR3 coding DNA: TGTGCCACCAGCGGGTCCTCTTCGGACGAGCAGTACTTC. This chain uses TRBV15 with TRBJ2-7; D is undetermined. V gave up 5 bases and J gave up 5 bases, with 13 bases separating them. The germline CDR1 and CDR2 sequences are LNHNV and YYDKDF (reference sequence). This CDR3 has 13 amino acids. Full variable domain (missing parts from reference TRBV15 and TRBJ2-7): DAMVIQNPRYQVTQFGKPVTLSCSQTLNHNVMYWYQQKSSQAPKLLFHYYDKDFNNEADTPDNFQSRRPNTSFCFLDIRSPGLGDTAMYLCATSGSSSDEQYFGPGTRLTVT.

The chain joins TRBV15 to TRBJ1-1; the D is unclear. Germline V CDR1 and CDR2: LNHNV, YYDKDF (reference sequence). The CDR3 contains 14 residues. V was trimmed by 9 bases and J by 4 bases, leaving 18 bases between them. The chain's CDR3 is CATGRETRGTEAFF. The DNA of the CDR3 is TGTGCCACTGGGCGGGAGACCCGGGGCACTGAAGCTTTCTTT.

V is TRBV13 and J is TRBJ2-3, with D perhaps matching TRBD2 (5 bases). V lost 4 bases and J lost 2, with 16 bases in between. CDR3 length: 16 residues. CDR1 and CDR2 from the germline V gene are PRHDT and FYEKMQ (reference sequence). The CDR3 is CASSSGERRFTDTQYF. The CDR3 DNA sequence: TGTGCCAGCAGCTCTGGGGAGCGGCGATTCACAGATACGCAGTATTTT.

This clone is a singleton in its sample. The chain links TRBV14 to TRBJ2-5, with D possibly TRBD2 on 6 matching bases. With 4 bases removed from V and 4 bases from J, the gap between germline ends came to 13 bases. Germline lookup yields CDR1 SGHDN and CDR2 FVKESK. The CDR3 covers 14 residues. The CDR3: CASSPAGPSETQYF. The CDR3 DNA reads TGTGCCAGCAGCCCGGCGGGACCCTCAGAGACCCAGTACTTC. The variable domain in full, completed from reference TRBV14 and TRBJ2-5, reads EAGVTQFPSHSVIEKGQTVTLRCDPISGHDNLYWYRRVMGKEIKFLLHFVKESKQDESGMPNNRFLAERTGGTYSTLKVQPAELEDSGVYFCASSPAGPSETQYFGPGTRLLVL.

The V and J genes are TRBV28 and TRBJ1-1; 10 nucleotides align to TRBD1. V lost 5 bases to trimming and J lost 7 bases; unmatched junction nucleotides: 13. CDR1 is MDHEN and CDR2 is SYDVKM in the germline V gene. The CDR3 sequence is 16 residues long. The CDR3 DNA follows: TGTGCCAGCAGTACGAGGGGGACAGGGGTTTTGGGTGAAGCTTTCTTT. Translated, it gives CASSTRGTGVLGEAFF.

A few counts support this clone. The chain combines TRBV7-2 with TRBJ2-3; 7 bases fit TRBD1. The J segment lost 9 bases and the V segment lost 5 bases, leaving 5 bases of the junction unmatched. This CDR3 is 12 amino acids long. CDR1 and CDR2 (germline): SGHTA, FQGNSA. In DNA, the CDR3 is TGTGCCAGCAGCCCCCAGGGGGAGACGCAGTATTTT. This gives the protein CASSPQGETQYF.

This clone was seen a few times. The rearrangement links TRBV5-4 to TRBJ2-2; D is ambiguous. The length of the CDR3 is 14 residues. Germline loops: CDR1 SGHNT, CDR2 YYREEE (reference sequence). With 4 bases removed from V and 0 bases from J, the gap between germline ends came to 7 bases. The CDR3 DNA follows: TGTGCCAGCAGCGTAGACCCGAACACCGGGGAGCTGTTTTTT. Protein product: CASSVDPNTGELFF.

The chain is built from TRBV6-5 and TRBJ1-3, with D possibly matching TRBD1 (5 bases). The V gene's germline CDR1 is MNHEY and CDR2 SVGAGI. The CDR3 length is 14 residues. V lost 11 bases to trimming and J lost 1 base, with 15 bases between them. The CDR3 DNA follows: TGTGCCTCCGGCGGGGGGACGTCTGGAAACACCATATATTTT. Translation: CASGGGTSGNTIYF.

V and J are TRBV5-6 and TRBJ1-2, with TRBD1 as a possible D gene (6 bases). Looked up from germline, CDR1 is SGHDT and CDR2 is YYEEEE. CDR3 length: 15 residues. Trimming left V 4 bases short and J 8 bases short, with 21 bases between. DNA of the CDR3: TGTGCCAGCAGCGGAATACAGGGTTGGGGGGAAGGCTACACCTTC. Amino acid sequence: CASSGIQGWGEGYTF. Looking up the rest from reference TRBV5-6 and TRBJ1-2 gives the full variable domain: DAGVTQSPTHLIKTRGQQVTLRCSPKSGHDTVSWYQQALGQGPQFIFQYYEEEERQRGNFPDRFSGHQFPNYSSELNVNALLLGDSALYLCASSGIQGWGEGYTFGSGTRLTVV.

V and J are TRBV10-3 and TRBJ2-7, with a tentative D call TRBD1 (6 bases). This CDR3 contains 14 residues. V was trimmed by 4 bases and J by 0 bases, leaving 10 bases between them. Germline CDR1 and CDR2: ENHRY and SYGVKD. CDR3 protein: CAISADRTSYEQYF. The CDR3 bases are TGTGCCATCAGTGCCGACAGGACCTCCTACGAGCAGTACTTC.

This clone has a handful of counts. This chain links TRBV2 with TRBJ1-6; D possibly corresponds to TRBD1 (6 bases). Germline V CDR1 and CDR2: SNHLY, FYNNEI. The CDR3 has 12 residues. V dropped 9 bases and J dropped 10 bases, with 13 bases sitting between them. CDR3 bases: TGTGCCAGACAGGGTTCCAACTCACCCCTCCACTTT. It specifies CARQGSNSPLHF.

The chain combines TRBV6-1 with TRBJ1-5; D is unresolved. Per germline, CDR1 MNHNS and CDR2 SASEGT. Trimming took 5 bases from V and 1 from J, leaving 6 bases between them. The CDR3 loop spans 13 amino acids. This chain's CDR3 is CASSSESNQPQHF. CDR3 nucleotides: TGTGCCAGCAGTTCGGAGAGCAATCAGCCCCAGCATTTT.

The J gene is TRBJ1-1, the V gene TRBV18; D might be TRBD1 (6 bases). Germline V CDR1 and CDR2: KGHSH, LQKENI. There are 16 residues in the CDR3. V lost 3 bases, J lost 1 base, and 15 bases lay in between. In DNA form, the CDR3 reads TGTGCCAGCTCACCGTTAACAGGGAATTGGAACACTGAAGCTTTCTTT. This gives the protein CASSPLTGNWNTEAFF.

V and J are TRBV5-4 and TRBJ2-5; weak D call: TRBD2 (5 bases). The germline CDR1 and CDR2 sequences are SGHNT and YYREEE (reference sequence). Between the trimmed V and J ends, which lost 3 bases and 3 bases, there was a span of 9 bases. The CDR3 runs 13 residues. CDR3 region: CASSWAREETQYF. The CDR3, as DNA: TGTGCCAGCAGCTGGGCGAGGGAAGAGACCCAGTACTTC.

V is TRBV4-3 and J is TRBJ1-5; D unclear. V lost 1 base and J 4 bases, leaving 5 bases between the germline ends. The length of the CDR3 is 13 residues. Germline CDR1 reads LGHNA; CDR2 reads YSLEER. Here the CDR3 reads CASSQGLNQPQHF. The CDR3 DNA reads TGCGCCAGCAGCCAAGGCTTGAATCAGCCCCAGCATTTT.

The genes are TRBV2 and TRBJ2-1, with D possibly being TRBD1 (6 bases). The V gene lost 6 bases and the J gene lost 12 bases, with 21 bases spanning the gap. In germline, CDR1 is SNHLY, CDR2 FYNNEI. The CDR3 length is 14 residues. In nucleotides, the CDR3 is TGTGCCAGCAGCGACCAAACAGGGCGGATTAGGCAGTTCTTC. Translation gives CASSDQTGRIRQFF.

The chain carries TRBV28 and TRBJ1-2; maybe TRBD1 (6 bases). Germline V gives CDR1 MDHEN, CDR2 SYDVKM. The germline V and J ends were trimmed by 3 bases and 6 bases, with 8 bases remaining between them. CDR3 length equals 12 residues. CDR3 nucleotides: TGTGCCAGCAGTTTGGGGGCTCATGGCTACACCTTC. Protein product: CASSLGAHGYTF.

The rearrangement joins TRBV23-1 to TRBJ1-5, with TRBD1 identical over 9 bases. TRBV23-1 is noted as an ORF with a role that remains uncertain. Germline trimming cut 4 bases from V and 1 base from J; bases unmatched to any gene: 14. There are 19 residues in the CDR3. In DNA, the CDR3 is TGCGCCAGCAGTCCATATACCGGGACAGGGTACGAAAGCAATCAGCCCCAGCATTTT. It translates to CASSPYTGTGYESNQPQHF.

The V and J genes are TRBV7-6 and TRBJ2-7, with D perhaps TRBD1 (6 bases). CDR3 size: 16 residues. Germline CDR1 reads SGHVS; CDR2 reads FNYEAQ. V gave up 2 bases and J gave up 3 bases, with 17 bases separating them. Written as DNA, the CDR3 is TGTGCCAGCAGCTTATCCGGTACCAGGGGAAGCTACGAGCAGTACTTC. Translating gives CASSLSGTRGSYEQYF.

The V gene is TRBV7-2, the J gene TRBJ1-1, with D unclear. CDR3 length: 15 residues. CDR1 SGHTA and CDR2 FQGNSA come from the germline V gene. V lost 1 base to trimming and J lost 0 bases, with 9 bases between them. The CDR3 loop reads CASSLGPGMNTEAFF. The CDR3, as DNA: TGTGCCAGCAGCTTAGGGCCGGGCATGAACACTGAAGCTTTCTTT.

The rearrangement joins TRBV6-6 to TRBJ1-1; possibly TRBD1 for D (6 bases). Per germline, CDR1 MNHNY and CDR2 SVGAGI (reference sequence). This CDR3 has 15 residues. Between the trimmed V and J ends, which lost 2 bases and 5 bases, there was a span of 15 bases. This CDR3 reads CASSYPAGERTEAFF. The CDR3 DNA reads TGTGCCAGCAGTTACCCCGCAGGGGAACGGACTGAAGCTTTCTTT.

V is TRBV4-2 and J is TRBJ2-1; D call uncertain. V was trimmed by 1 base and J by 2 bases, leaving 12 bases between them. CDR3 length: 16 residues. Germline V gene sequence: CDR1 LGHNA, CDR2 YNFKEQ. The CDR3: CASSQAFSPTYNEQFF. The CDR3 coding sequence is TGTGCCAGCAGCCAAGCCTTTAGTCCTACCTACAATGAGCAGTTCTTC.

This clone was picked up a small number of times. CDR3 in amino acids: CASSRTSGEANTGELFF. The CDR3 DNA reads TGTGCCAGCAGCAGGACTAGCGGGGAGGCGAACACCGGGGAGCTGTTTTTT. The chain carries TRBV5-4 and TRBJ2-2, with 12 bases that match TRBD2. The CDR3 contains 17 residues. J lost 0 bases, V lost 4 bases, and 4 bases had no gene match. CDR1 SGHNT and CDR2 YYREEE come from the germline V gene (reference sequence).

This CDR3 is CASSLPGRTGANVLTF. CDR3 coding DNA: TGCGCCAGCAGCCTGCCAGGGCGAACGGGGGCCAACGTCCTGACTTTC. V gene TRBV4-1 combines with J gene TRBJ2-6; possibly TRBD1 for D (5 bases). V gave up 4 bases and J gave up 4 bases, with 14 bases separating them. Germline V gene data show CDR1 as MGHRA and CDR2 as YSYEKL. CDR3 length: 16 residues.

In its sample, this clone was seen once. The V and J genes are TRBV6-6 and TRBJ2-4, with TRBD2 matching over 13 bases. Germline CDR1 is MNHNY and CDR2 is SVGAGI (reference sequence). This CDR3 is built from 16 residues. The V segment lost 2 bases and the J segment 5 bases; nucleotides outside the gene matches: 3. The CDR3 loop is CASSYTTSGRENIQYF. CDR3 DNA: TGTGCCAGCAGTTACACTACTAGCGGGAGGGAAAACATTCAGTACTTC.

The chain employs TRBV9 and TRBJ2-7; TRBD2 is a possible D gene (5 bases). Germline V gene sequence: CDR1 SGDLS, CDR2 YYNGEE. The CDR3 is 13 amino acids. Trimming stripped 4 bases from V and 7 bases from J, with 15 bases between. The CDR3 nucleotides read TGTGCCAGCAGCCGAAGAGAGGGTTCGGAGCAGTACTTC. It codes for CASSRREGSEQYF.

The V gene is TRBV4-2, the J gene TRBJ2-1, with 11 bases matching TRBD2. Germline CDR1 and CDR2: LGHNA and YNFKEQ. The length of the CDR3 is 15 residues. V trimming: 0 bases; J trimming: 8 bases; junction bases outside the gene matches: 3. The CDR3 nucleotides read TGTGCCAGCAGCCAAGATAGCGGGAGGGGGTATGAGCAGTTCTTC. Protein: CASSQDSGRGYEQFF.

V usage is TRBV28 and J usage is TRBJ1-6; 7 bases are shared with TRBD1. Losses at the gene ends were 4 bases for V and 11 bases for J; bases not matched to a gene: 11. The CDR3 consists of 15 residues. Looked up from germline, CDR1 is MDHEN and CDR2 is SYDVKM. The CDR3 loop reads CASSSQGGRFAPLHF. The DNA of the CDR3 is TGTGCCAGCAGTTCTCAGGGGGGGCGGTTCGCACCCCTCCACTTT.

In its sample, this clone is medium-sized. The chain couples TRBV9 to TRBJ1-6; the D is unclear. V lost 4 bases and J 6 bases, leaving 14 bases between the germline ends. Germline V CDR1 and CDR2: SGDLS, YYNGEE. The CDR3 has 15 residues. CDR3 residues: CASSPPDGRNSPLHF. As DNA, the CDR3 is TGTGCCAGCAGCCCACCGGACGGCCGTAATTCACCCCTCCACTTT. Filled out from reference TRBV9 and TRBJ1-6, the complete variable domain reads DSGVTQTPKHLITATGQRVTLRCSPRSGDLSVYWYQQSLDQGLQFLIQYYNGEERAKGNILERFSAQQFPDLHSELNLSSLELGDSALYFCASSPPDGRNSPLHFGNGTRLTVT.